This TCR beta chain was profiled in a study of cytomegalovirus exposure and HLA in healthy donors. About the study: Across 350 to 400 genotyped donors, about 81% landed in the Caucasian-associated ancestry cluster. General study points: Listed as cytomegalovirus-associated were 150 or so TCR beta chains. In terms of immune exposure information, only CMV serostatus was available. HLA alleles showed associations with 15,000 to 20,000 TCR beta sequences in a later analysis, at a 0.05 false discovery rate.

The CDR3 runs 17 residues. Germline CDR1 SGHTS, CDR2 YDEGEE. Trimming left V 4 bases short and J 6 bases short, with 22 bases between. The PCR made use of 60 Vbeta and 13 Jbeta primers. TCRdb's table, derived via immunoSEQ multiplex PCR, lists solely in-frame clones and lacks some. Of about 160,000 clones listed, approximately 81% were seen once; the top ten hold under 1.5%. In the case of this clone: What it binds is unknown.

This sequence joins TRBV5-8 and TRBJ2-2, with a weak D call TRBD1 (5 bases). This receptor was identified in a man aged 50 or older in good health and CMV-seropositive. The sequencing input was PBMCs. The CDR3 is CASSPGLVSLFSGELFF. DNA of the CDR3: TGTGCCAGCAGCCCAGGGCTGGTCTCCCTCTTCTCCGGGGAGCTGTTTTTT.